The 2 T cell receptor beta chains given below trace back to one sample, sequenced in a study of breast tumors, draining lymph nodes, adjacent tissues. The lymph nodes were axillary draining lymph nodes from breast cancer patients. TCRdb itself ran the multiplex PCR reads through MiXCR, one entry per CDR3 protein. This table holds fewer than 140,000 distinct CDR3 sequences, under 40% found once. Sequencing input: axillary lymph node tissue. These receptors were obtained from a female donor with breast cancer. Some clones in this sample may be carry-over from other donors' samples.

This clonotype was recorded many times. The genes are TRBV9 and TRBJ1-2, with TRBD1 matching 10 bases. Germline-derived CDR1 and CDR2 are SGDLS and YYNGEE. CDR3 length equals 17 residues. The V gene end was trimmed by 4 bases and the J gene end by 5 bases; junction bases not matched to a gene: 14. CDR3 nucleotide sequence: TGTGCCAGCAGCAACCTTCGACAGGGGGCAATGGGGTATGGCTACACCTTC. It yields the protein CASSNLRQGAMGYGYTF.

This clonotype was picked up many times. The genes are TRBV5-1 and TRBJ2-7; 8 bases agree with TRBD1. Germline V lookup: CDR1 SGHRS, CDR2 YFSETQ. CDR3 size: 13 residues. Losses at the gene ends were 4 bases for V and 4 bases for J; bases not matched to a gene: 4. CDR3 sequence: CASSITGGYEQYF. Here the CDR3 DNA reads TGCGCCAGCAGCATTACAGGGGGTTACGAGCAGTACTTC.